One sample yielded the 2 T cell receptor beta chains listed below, sequenced in a study of T cell responses to AZD1222 COVID-19 vaccine. Assay used: immunoSEQ multiplex PCR; TCRdb lists only in-frame clones, some missing. The data hold approximately 170,000 clones, with around 94% observed a single time. The specimen was peripheral blood, collected 28 days after the second AZD1222 dose. The receptors were sampled from an adult who received the AZD1222 COVID-19 vaccine.

V and J are TRBV7-2 and TRBJ1-2, with 12 positions matching TRBD1. CDR1 is SGHTA and CDR2 is FQGNSA in the germline V gene. J gave up 4 bases and V 5 bases, and 14 bases lay outside the gene matches. The CDR3 contains 18 residues. The DNA for the CDR3 is TGTGCCAGCAGCCCCCGACGAGGGACAGGGGGCGCGAGCTATGGCTACACCTTC. Residues: CASSPRRGTGGASYGYTF.

V gene TRBV27 combines with J gene TRBJ1-5, with D hard to call. CDR3 length: 14 amino acids. The germline V gene has CDR1 MNHEY and CDR2 SMNVEV (reference sequence). V lost 5 bases and J 6 bases, leaving 14 bases between the germline ends. The CDR3 reads CASSRLMGSQPQHF. As DNA, the CDR3 is TGTGCCAGCAGTAGACTGATGGGGTCTCAGCCCCAGCATTTT.